These T cell receptor beta chains were read from a single sample in a study of OX40 agonist ivuxolimab in advanced cancers. Sequenced by immunoSEQ multiplex PCR; TCRdb stores in-frame clones only, minus some. The table lists 60,000 to 100,000 clones, approximately 90% of them singletons. The sequences come from CD4+ or CD8+ T cells sorted from blood, collected in a trial of the OX40 agonist ivuxolimab. The receptors were sampled from an adult with an advanced solid tumor such as melanoma, head and neck, liver or kidney cancer. Each CDR3 is given with its conserved first and last residue. Each record gives: clone size, D gene, J gene, V gene, CDR3 protein, CDR3 DNA. The D gene is left open where the match is weak. Clone size, where shown, is once, few, many, or a class for clones that have expanded.

NA NA TRBJ1-1 TRBV27 CASSPTRGGGMNTEAFF TGTGCCAGCAGTCCGACCCGTGGGGGGGGCATGAACACTGAAGCTTTCTTT
NA TRBD2 TRBJ2-7 TRBV6-5 CASSYSGGSVSYEQYF TGTGCCAGCAGTTACTCCGGGGGGTCTGTCTCCTACGAGCAGTACTTC
NA NA TRBJ2-3 TRBV9 CASSGTLARGDTQYF TGTGCCAGCAGCGGGACACTCGCCAGAGGGGATACGCAGTATTTT
NA NA TRBJ1-5 TRBV9 CASSADGNQPQHF TGTGCCAGCAGCGCGGACGGCAATCAGCCCCAGCATTTT
NA NA TRBJ2-1 TRBV5-8 CASSLAARGDNEQFF TGTGCCAGCAGCTTGGCTGCCAGGGGGGACAATGAGCAGTTCTTC
once NA TRBJ1-1 TRBV5-1 CASSPGPTLPDYAEAFF TGCGCCAGCAGTCCGGGGCCGACTCTCCCCGACTATGCTGAAGCTTTCTTT
NA TRBD1 TRBJ1-6 TRBV27 CASSLGQANSPLHF TGTGCCAGCAGTTTAGGACAGGCCAATTCACCCCTCCACTTT
NA TRBD2 TRBJ2-5 TRBV6-6 CASSLTSGEETQYF TGTGCCAGCAGTCTTACTAGCGGGGAAGAGACCCAGTACTTC
NA NA TRBJ1-2 TRBV4-1 CASSQGGTGSSYGYTF TGCGCCAGCAGCCAAGGGGGGACGGGGTCGAGCTATGGCTACACCTTC
NA NA TRBJ1-2 TRBV6-1 CASILPNYGYTF TGTGCCAGCATTCTCCCTAACTATGGCTACACCTTC
once NA TRBJ2-7 TRBV13 CASSLGRDQGFDEQYF TGTGCCAGCAGCTTAGGTAGGGACCAGGGATTCGACGAGCAGTACTTC
NA TRBD1 TRBJ1-1 TRBV15 CATSLGQGVAEAFF TGTGCCACCAGCCTCGGACAGGGGGTCGCTGAAGCTTTCTTT
NA NA TRBJ2-1 TRBV10-2 CASGDSPIYEQFF TGCGCCAGTGGGGACTCACCCATCTATGAGCAGTTCTTC
once TRBD1 TRBJ2-2 TRBV12-5 CASGPGTGPGELFF TGTGCTAGTGGTCCCGGGACAGGGCCCGGGGAGCTGTTTTTT
NA NA TRBJ1-5 TRBV5-8 CASSSGLSPNQPQHF TGTGCCAGCAGCTCGGGCCTGAGCCCCAATCAGCCCCAGCATTTT
NA NA TRBJ2-4 TRBV7-5 CARSSIKGAKNIQYF TGTGCCAGAAGCTCGATAAAGGGGGCCAAAAACATTCAGTACTTC
NA NA TRBJ2-6 TRBV6-5 CASSWTEGANVLTF TGTGCCAGCAGTTGGACAGAGGGGGCCAACGTCCTGACTTTC
once TRBD2 TRBJ2-1 TRBV12-5 CASGFPGGYNEQFF TGTGCTAGTGGTTTCCCGGGGGGGTACAATGAGCAGTTCTTC
once NA TRBJ2-3 TRBV5-6 CASSFSQAGDTQYF TGTGCCAGCAGCTTTAGCCAGGCAGGAGATACGCAGTATTTT
NA TRBD2 TRBJ2-1 TRBV7-2 CASNSGGEGNEQFF TGTGCCAGCAACAGCGGGGGGGAGGGCAATGAGCAGTTCTTC
NA NA TRBJ2-7 TRBV4-1 CASSQEAQAGLYEQYF TGCGCCAGCAGCCAAGAGGCGCAGGCGGGCCTCTACGAGCAGTACTTC
NA NA TRBJ2-2 TRBV2 CASRFMAGSTGELFF TGTGCCAGCAGATTTATGGCAGGGAGCACCGGGGAGCTGTTTTTT
NA NA TRBJ2-7 TRBV11-2 CASSPYSYEQYF TGTGCCAGCAGCCCATACTCCTACGAGCAGTACTTC
NA NA TRBJ2-2 TRBV2 CASMRPVGGTGELFF TGTGCCAGCATGCGCCCAGTAGGGGGCACCGGGGAGCTGTTTTTT
once NA TRBJ1-6 TRBV7-8 CASSLQVVGSYNSPLHF TGTGCCAGCAGCCTCCAGGTGGTAGGCTCCTATAATTCACCCCTCCACTTT
NA TRBD2 TRBJ2-7 TRBV2 CASSWGTNGEQYF TGTGCCAGCAGCTGGGGGACTAACGGGGAGCAGTACTTC
NA NA TRBJ2-3 TRBV9 CASSVVADTQYF TGTGCCAGCAGCGTAGTCGCAGATACGCAGTATTTT
once NA TRBJ2-7 TRBV30 CAWSVRGGPYEQYF TGTGCCTGGAGTGTAAGAGGAGGGCCCTACGAGCAGTACTTC